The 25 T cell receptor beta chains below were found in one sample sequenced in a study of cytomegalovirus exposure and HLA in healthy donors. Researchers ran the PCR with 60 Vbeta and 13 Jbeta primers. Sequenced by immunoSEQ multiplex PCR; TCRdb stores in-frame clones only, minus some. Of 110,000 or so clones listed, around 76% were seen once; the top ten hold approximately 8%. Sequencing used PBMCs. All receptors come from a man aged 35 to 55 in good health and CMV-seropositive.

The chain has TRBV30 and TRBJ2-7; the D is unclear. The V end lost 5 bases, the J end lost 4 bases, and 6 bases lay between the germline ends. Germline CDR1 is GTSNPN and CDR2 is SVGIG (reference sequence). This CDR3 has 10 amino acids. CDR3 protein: CAWGSYEQYF. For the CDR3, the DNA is TGTGCCTGGGGCTCTTACGAGCAGTACTTC. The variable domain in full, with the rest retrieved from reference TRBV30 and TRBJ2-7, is SQTIHQWPATLVQPVGSPLSLECTVEGTSNPNLYWYRQAAGRGLQLLFYSVGIGQISSEVPQNLSASRPQDRQFILSSKKLLLSDSGFYLCAWGSYEQYFGPGTRLTVT.

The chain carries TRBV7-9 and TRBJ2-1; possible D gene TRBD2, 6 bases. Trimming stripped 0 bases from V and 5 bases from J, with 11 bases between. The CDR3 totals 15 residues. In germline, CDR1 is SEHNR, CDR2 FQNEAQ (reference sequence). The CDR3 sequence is CASSLAWRGNNEQFF. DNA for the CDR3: TGTGCCAGCAGCTTAGCTTGGCGGGGCAACAATGAGCAGTTCTTC.

CDR3 amino acids: CASGLGGADTQYF. For the CDR3, the DNA is TGTGCTAGTGGTTTGGGCGGGGCAGATACGCAGTATTTT. The genes are TRBV12-5 and TRBJ2-3, with D perhaps TRBD2 (6 bases). Trimming took off 1 base at V and 4 bases at J, with 6 bases between the two ends. This CDR3 is 13 amino acids long. CDR1 is LGHNT and CDR2 is FRNRAP in the germline V gene.

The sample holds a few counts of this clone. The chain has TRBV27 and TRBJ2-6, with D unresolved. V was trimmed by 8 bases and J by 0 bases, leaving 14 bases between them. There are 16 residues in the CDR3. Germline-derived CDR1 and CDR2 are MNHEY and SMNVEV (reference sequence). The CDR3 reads CASSNARSSGANVLTF. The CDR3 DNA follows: TGTGCCAGCTCCAACGCGCGGAGCTCTGGGGCCAACGTCCTGACTTTC.

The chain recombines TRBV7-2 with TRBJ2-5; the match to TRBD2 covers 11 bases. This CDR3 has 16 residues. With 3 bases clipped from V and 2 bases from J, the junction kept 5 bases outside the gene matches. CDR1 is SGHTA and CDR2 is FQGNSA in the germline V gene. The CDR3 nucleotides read TGTGCCAGCAGCTTGTCGGCTAGCGGGGGGCAAGAGACCCAGTACTTC. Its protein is CASSLSASGGQETQYF.

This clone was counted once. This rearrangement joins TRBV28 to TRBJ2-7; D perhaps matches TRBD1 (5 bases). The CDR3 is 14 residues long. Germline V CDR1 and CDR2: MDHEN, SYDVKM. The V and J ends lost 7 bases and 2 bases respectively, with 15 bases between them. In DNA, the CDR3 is TGTGCCAGCACAGGGTCATCCTCCCCCTACGAGCAGTACTTC. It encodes CASTGSSSPYEQYF.

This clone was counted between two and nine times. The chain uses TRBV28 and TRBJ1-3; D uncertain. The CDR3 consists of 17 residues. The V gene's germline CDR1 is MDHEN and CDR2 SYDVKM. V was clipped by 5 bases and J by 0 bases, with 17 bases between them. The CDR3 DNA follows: TGTGCCAGCAGTCGGAGCCCCGGATACTACTCTGGAAACACCATATATTTT. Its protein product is CASSRSPGYYSGNTIYF.

The CDR3 reads CASTSGLHNEQFF. For the CDR3, the DNA is TGTGCCTCGACTAGCGGACTACACAATGAGCAGTTCTTC. The rearrangement joins TRBV30 to TRBJ2-1, with 9 bases identical to TRBD2. V gave up 7 bases and J gave up 5 bases; unmatched junction bases: 6. The CDR3 has 13 residues. Germline CDR1 is GTSNPN and CDR2 is SVGIG (reference sequence).

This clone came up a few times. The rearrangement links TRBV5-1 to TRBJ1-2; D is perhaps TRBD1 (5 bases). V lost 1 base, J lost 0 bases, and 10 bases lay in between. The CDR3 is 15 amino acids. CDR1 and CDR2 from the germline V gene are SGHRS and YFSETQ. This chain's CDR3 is CASSLTGGPNYGYTF. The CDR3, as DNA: TGCGCCAGCAGCTTGACGGGGGGTCCTAACTATGGCTACACCTTC.

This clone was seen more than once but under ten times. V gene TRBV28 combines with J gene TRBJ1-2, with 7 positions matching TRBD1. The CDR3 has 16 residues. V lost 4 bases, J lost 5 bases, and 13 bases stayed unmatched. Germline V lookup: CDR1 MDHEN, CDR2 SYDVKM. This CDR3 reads CASSSPGTVPFYGYTF. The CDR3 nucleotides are TGTGCCAGCAGTTCGCCCGGGACAGTTCCCTTTTATGGCTACACCTTC.

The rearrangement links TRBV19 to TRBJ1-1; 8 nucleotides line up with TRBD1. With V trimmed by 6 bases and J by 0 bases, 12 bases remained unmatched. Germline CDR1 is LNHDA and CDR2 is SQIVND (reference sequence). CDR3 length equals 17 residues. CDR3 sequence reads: CASRYPPGQGMNTEAFF. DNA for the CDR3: TGTGCCAGTAGATACCCTCCAGGACAGGGCATGAACACTGAAGCTTTCTTT.

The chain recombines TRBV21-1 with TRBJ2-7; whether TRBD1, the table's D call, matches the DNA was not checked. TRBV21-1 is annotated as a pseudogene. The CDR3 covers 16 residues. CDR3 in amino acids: CASSKGRRTGHYEQYF. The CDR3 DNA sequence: TGTGCCAGCAGCAAAGGAAGGAGGACAGGCCACTACGAGCAGTACTTC.

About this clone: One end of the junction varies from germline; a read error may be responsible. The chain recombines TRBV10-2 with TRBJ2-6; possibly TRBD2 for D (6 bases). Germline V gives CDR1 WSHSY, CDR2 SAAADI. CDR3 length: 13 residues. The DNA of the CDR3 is TGCGCCAGCGCGGGGTCTGGGGCCAACGGCCTGACTTTC. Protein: CASAGSGANGLTF.

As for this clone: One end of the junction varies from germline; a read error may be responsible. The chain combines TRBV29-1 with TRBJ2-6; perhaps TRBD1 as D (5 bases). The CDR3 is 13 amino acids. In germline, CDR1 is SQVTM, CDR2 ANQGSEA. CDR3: CSALGAGANGLTF. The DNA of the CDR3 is TGCAGCGCCCTAGGGGCTGGGGCCAACGGCCTGACTTTC.

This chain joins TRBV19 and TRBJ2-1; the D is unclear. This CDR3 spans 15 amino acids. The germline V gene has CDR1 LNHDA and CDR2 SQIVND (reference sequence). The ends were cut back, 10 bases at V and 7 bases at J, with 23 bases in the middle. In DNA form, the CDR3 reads TGTGCCATCTTAAGCTTGGGCAGGCCCAGAAATGAGCAGTTCTTC. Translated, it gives CAILSLGRPRNEQFF.

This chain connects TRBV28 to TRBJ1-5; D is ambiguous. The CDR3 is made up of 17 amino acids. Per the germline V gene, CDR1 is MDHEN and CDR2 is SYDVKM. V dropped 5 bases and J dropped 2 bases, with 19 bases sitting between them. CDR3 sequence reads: CASSARLTGSRNQPQHF. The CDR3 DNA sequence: TGTGCCAGCAGTGCCCGACTTACGGGGTCGCGCAATCAGCCCCAGCATTTT.

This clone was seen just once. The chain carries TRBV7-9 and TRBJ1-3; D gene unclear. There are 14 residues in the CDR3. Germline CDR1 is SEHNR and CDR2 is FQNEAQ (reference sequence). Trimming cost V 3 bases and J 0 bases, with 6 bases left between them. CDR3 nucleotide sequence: TGTGCCAGCAGCTTCCTAGGCTCTGGAAACACCATATATTTT. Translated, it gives CASSFLGSGNTIYF.

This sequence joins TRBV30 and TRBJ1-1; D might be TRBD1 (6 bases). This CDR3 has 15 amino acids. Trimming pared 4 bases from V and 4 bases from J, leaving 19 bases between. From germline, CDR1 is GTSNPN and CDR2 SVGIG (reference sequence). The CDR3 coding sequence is TGTGCCTGGACCCGCCGCAGGGGAGGGTTCACTGAAGCTTTCTTT. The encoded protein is CAWTRRRGGFTEAFF.

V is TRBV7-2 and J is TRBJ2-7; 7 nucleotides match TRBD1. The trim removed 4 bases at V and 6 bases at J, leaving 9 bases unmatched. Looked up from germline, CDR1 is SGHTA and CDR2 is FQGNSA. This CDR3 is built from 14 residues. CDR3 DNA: TGTGCCAGCAGCTCTCAGACAGGGTACAGCGAGCAGTACTTC. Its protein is CASSSQTGYSEQYF.

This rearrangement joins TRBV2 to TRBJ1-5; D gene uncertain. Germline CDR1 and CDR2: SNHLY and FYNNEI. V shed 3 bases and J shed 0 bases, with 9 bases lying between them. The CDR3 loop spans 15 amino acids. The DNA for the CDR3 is TGTGCCAGCAGTGATTCTCCTTATAGCAATCAGCCCCAGCATTTT. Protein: CASSDSPYSNQPQHF.

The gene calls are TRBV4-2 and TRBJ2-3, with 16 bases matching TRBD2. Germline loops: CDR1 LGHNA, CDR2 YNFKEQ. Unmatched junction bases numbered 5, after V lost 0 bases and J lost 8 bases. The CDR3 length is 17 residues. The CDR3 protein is CASSQEGLAGGPSTQYF. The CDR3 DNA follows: TGTGCCAGCAGCCAAGAGGGACTAGCGGGAGGGCCAAGTACGCAGTATTTT.

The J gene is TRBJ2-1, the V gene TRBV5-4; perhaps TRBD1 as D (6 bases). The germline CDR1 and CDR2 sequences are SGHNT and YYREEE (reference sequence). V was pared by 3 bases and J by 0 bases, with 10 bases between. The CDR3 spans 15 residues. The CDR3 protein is CASSSQGSSYNEQFF. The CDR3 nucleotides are TGTGCCAGCAGCTCACAGGGTAGCTCCTACAATGAGCAGTTCTTC.

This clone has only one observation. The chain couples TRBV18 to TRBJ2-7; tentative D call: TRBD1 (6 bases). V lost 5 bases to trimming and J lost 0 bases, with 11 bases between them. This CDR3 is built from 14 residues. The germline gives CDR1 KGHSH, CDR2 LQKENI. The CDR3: CASSVSDSSYEQYF. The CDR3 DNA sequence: TGTGCCAGCTCAGTATCGGACAGCTCCTACGAGCAGTACTTC.

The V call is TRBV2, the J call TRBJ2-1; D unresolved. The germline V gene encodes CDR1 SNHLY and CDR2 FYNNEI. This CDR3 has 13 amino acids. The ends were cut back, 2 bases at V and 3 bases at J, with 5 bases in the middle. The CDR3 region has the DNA TGTGCCAGCAGTGAAAATAGCTACAATGAGCAGTTCTTC. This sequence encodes CASSENSYNEQFF.

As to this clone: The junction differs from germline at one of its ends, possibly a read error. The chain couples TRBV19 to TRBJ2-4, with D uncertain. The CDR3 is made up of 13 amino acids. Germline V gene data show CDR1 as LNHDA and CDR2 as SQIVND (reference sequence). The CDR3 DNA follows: TGTGCCAGTAAGATGGTTGGCCAAAACAGTCAGTACTTC. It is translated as CASKMVGQNSQYF.